The source of this T cell receptor beta chain is a study of identical twins. General observations from the study: Conclusions were drawn cross-sectionally by statistical analysis, without following the same donors.

Only a few counts were recorded for this clonotype. The antigen remains undetermined. Only healthy Caucasians were included as donors. From the 5' RACE reads, TCRdb called clonotypes with MiXCR, one entry per CDR3 protein. The sample has about 250,000 distinct CDR3 sequences; approximately 6.8% are singletons. This CDR3 is built from 16 residues. Trimming took off 0 bases at V and 6 bases at J, with 16 bases between the two ends. Germline V gene sequence: CDR1 LNHNV, CDR2 YYDKDF (reference sequence). The same data also contributed to another study, on yellow fever vaccine responses in identical twins. Turning to that study: Reports say the vaccine T cell response in twins looked partly convergent and partly personalized.

The TCR was taken from a woman in her late teens or twenties in good health. Material for sequencing was CD8+ T cells sorted from blood. This chain links TRBV15 with TRBJ2-3; possibly TRBD2 for D (6 bases). The CDR3 is CATSRDGRNQKDTQYF. In DNA, the CDR3 is TGTGCCACCAGCAGAGATGGGAGGAACCAAAAGGATACGCAGTATTTT.